This T cell receptor beta chain came from a study of blood T cell repertoires in COVID-19. Study in general: Nucleic acid was either cDNA or gDNA, and it came from T cells, B-cell-depleted T cells, or PBMCs.

Sequenced by immunoSEQ multiplex PCR; TCRdb stores in-frame clones only, minus some. The table records about 230,000 clones, 81% of them present only once. Germline V gene lookup returns CDR1 SQVTM and CDR2 ANQGSEA. With 7 bases removed from V and 4 bases from J, the gap between germline ends came to 13 bases. CDR3 length equals 12 residues. This sequence was found in a woman aged 80 or older with acute or convalescent COVID-19. The sample was peripheral blood. V and J are TRBV29-1 and TRBJ1-1; weak D call: TRBD1 (5 bases). CDR3 sequence: CSARDSSTEAFF. CDR3 sequence (DNA): TGCAGCGCCCGGGACTCTTCCACTGAAGCTTTCTTT.